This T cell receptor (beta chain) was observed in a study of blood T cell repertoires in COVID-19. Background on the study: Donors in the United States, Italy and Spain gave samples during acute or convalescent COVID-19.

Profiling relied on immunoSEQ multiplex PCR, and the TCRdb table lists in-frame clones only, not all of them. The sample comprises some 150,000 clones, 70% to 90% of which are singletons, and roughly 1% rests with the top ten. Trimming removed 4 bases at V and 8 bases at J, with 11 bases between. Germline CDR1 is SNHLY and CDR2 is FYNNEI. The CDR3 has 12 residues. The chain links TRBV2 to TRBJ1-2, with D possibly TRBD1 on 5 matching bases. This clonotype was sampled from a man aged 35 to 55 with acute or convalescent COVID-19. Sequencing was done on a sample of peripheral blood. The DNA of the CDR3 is TGTGCCAGCAGTGTTTGGGGCGAGGGCTACACCTTC. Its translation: CASSVWGEGYTF.